The 13 T cell receptor beta chains below were found in one sample sequenced in a study of CD8+ T cells in alopecia areata. The treatment is: oral pan-JAK inhibitor, 5-10 mg twice daily. cDNA prepared by RNA extraction and subsequent reverse transcription served as the template for sequencing. TCRdb's copy holds only in-frame clones and misses some; the assay was immunoSEQ multiplex PCR. The sample comprises fewer than 150,000 clones, roughly 56% of which are singletons, and roughly 3.5% rests with the top ten. The sequenced sample was CD4+ T cells sorted from blood, obtained at week 24, from a patient treated with tofacitinib. The origin of the receptors is a human donor with alopecia areata.

The chain has TRBV7-2 and TRBJ1-1; 7 bases line up with TRBD1. Trimming cost V 5 bases and J 0 bases; bases outside gene matches: 6. The CDR3 has 15 residues. Per germline, CDR1 SGHTA and CDR2 FQGNSA. CDR3 protein: CASSTTGEMNTEAFF. The CDR3 nucleotides read TGTGCCAGCAGCACAACAGGGGAAATGAACACTGAAGCTTTCTTT.

The gene calls are TRBV30 and TRBJ1-5; D uncertain. This CDR3 contains 13 residues. CDR1 is GTSNPN, CDR2 SVGIG, per germline (reference sequence). V shed 2 bases and J shed 4 bases, with 9 bases lying between them. The CDR3 DNA follows: TGTGCCTGGAGTTTCCAAGGGAATCAGCCCCAGCATTTT. This sequence encodes CAWSFQGNQPQHF.

This chain connects TRBV6-5 to TRBJ1-2; 8 nucleotides match TRBD1. V shed 4 bases, J shed 8 bases, and the junction held 6 bases outside the gene matches. The germline V gene has CDR1 MNHEY and CDR2 SVGAGI. This CDR3 has 13 amino acids. This CDR3 reads CASSLQGGTGYTF. The CDR3 DNA follows: TGTGCCAGCAGTTTACAGGGGGGGACAGGCTACACCTTC.

This rearrangement joins TRBV29-1 to TRBJ1-1; no clear D gene. The CDR3 is made up of 11 amino acids. Germline CDR1 and CDR2: SQVTM and ANQGSEA. V lost 4 bases and J lost 10, with 13 bases in between. CDR3 sequence: CSVVEYRGAFF. CDR3 DNA: TGCAGCGTTGTCGAGTACCGGGGAGCTTTCTTT. The variable domain in full, completed from reference TRBV29-1 and TRBJ1-1, reads SAVISQKPSRDICQRGTSLTIQCQVDSQVTMMFWYRQQPGQSLTLIATANQGSEATYESGFVIDKFPISRPNLTFSTLTVSNMSPEDSSIYLCSVVEYRGAFFGQGTRLTVV.

V is TRBV29-1 and J is TRBJ2-5; TRBD2 agrees at 9 bases. This CDR3 has 16 residues. Trimming at V came to 7 bases and at J to 4 bases, leaving 16 bases not matched to a gene. Germline assignment: CDR1 SQVTM and CDR2 ANQGSEA. CDR3 region: CSAGGRLAGLGETQYF. CDR3 bases: TGCAGCGCCGGGGGGCGGCTAGCGGGGCTCGGAGAGACCCAGTACTTC.

The V and J genes are TRBV10-3 and TRBJ1-4; perhaps TRBD1 as D (6 bases). The germline V gene encodes CDR1 ENHRY and CDR2 SYGVKD. V was trimmed by 6 bases and J by 3 bases, leaving 14 bases between them. This CDR3 region has 15 residues. CDR3 coding DNA: TGTGCCATCAGCCCGACAGGTCCCCCTAATGAAAAACTGTTTTTT. It yields the protein CAISPTGPPNEKLFF.

This chain uses TRBV7-9 with TRBJ2-7, with D uncertain. The V end lost 3 bases, the J end lost 4 bases, and 4 bases lay between the germline ends. The CDR3 contains 11 residues. CDR1 SEHNR and CDR2 FQNEAQ come from the germline V gene (reference sequence). CDR3 residues: CASSLSYEQYF. The DNA for the CDR3 is TGTGCCAGCAGCTTGAGTTACGAGCAGTACTTC.

This chain connects TRBV7-9 to TRBJ2-5, with a possible D match to TRBD1 (6 bases). There are 11 residues in the CDR3. V was shortened by 10 bases and J by 2 bases, with 8 bases between the two germline ends. Germline V gene lookup returns CDR1 SEHNR and CDR2 FQNEAQ (reference sequence). CDR3 in amino acids: CAIGQQETQYF. The CDR3 DNA reads TGTGCCATAGGACAGCAAGAGACCCAGTACTTC.

The rearrangement joins TRBV29-1 to TRBJ1-2; the match to TRBD1 covers 7 bases. V lost 6 bases and J lost 9; bases outside the gene matches: 13. The CDR3 sequence is 13 residues long. Germline assignment: CDR1 SQVTM and CDR2 ANQGSEA. The CDR3 sequence is CSVGGQTPRSYTF. In DNA form, the CDR3 reads TGCAGCGTCGGGGGACAGACTCCCAGGAGCTACACCTTC.

The chain has TRBV5-4 and TRBJ2-1; D is uncertain. V was trimmed by 2 bases and J by 7 bases, leaving 7 bases between them. The V gene's germline CDR1 is SGHNT and CDR2 YYREEE (reference sequence). The CDR3 spans 12 residues. CDR3 sequence: CASSLDGNEQFF. The CDR3 nucleotides read TGTGCCAGCAGCTTAGATGGGAATGAGCAGTTCTTC.

The chain links TRBV5-1 to TRBJ2-5; D gene uncertain. Germline V CDR1 and CDR2: SGHRS, YFSETQ. There are 15 residues in the CDR3. The germline V and J ends were trimmed by 0 bases and 1 base, with 10 bases remaining between them. The CDR3: CASSLGPGPQETQYF. The CDR3 region has the DNA TGCGCCAGCAGCTTGGGACCCGGGCCCCAAGAGACCCAGTACTTC.

The CDR3 DNA reads TGCAGCGCCCACCCTTTCTTGGGACAGGGGTACGAGCAGTACTTC. It encodes CSAHPFLGQGYEQYF. The chain carries TRBV29-1 and TRBJ2-7; TRBD1 matches 10 bases. This CDR3 spans 15 amino acids. Trimming at V came to 7 bases and at J to 4 bases, leaving 13 bases not matched to a gene. Germline V gene lookup returns CDR1 SQVTM and CDR2 ANQGSEA.

This clone came up a few times. The gene calls are TRBV27 and TRBJ1-2; D remains ambiguous. The germline V and J ends were trimmed by 8 bases and 4 bases, with 20 bases remaining between them. Germline V gene data show CDR1 as MNHEY and CDR2 as SMNVEV (reference sequence). The CDR3 runs 15 residues. The CDR3 reads CASATQRAAFYGYTF. CDR3 in DNA: TGTGCCAGCGCCACCCAAAGGGCAGCTTTCTATGGCTACACCTTC.